What follows is one T cell receptor beta chain and its context. This record belongs to a study of T cells in localized non-small cell lung cancer. The repertoire was sequenced with immunoSEQ multiplex PCR; TCRdb's copy has only in-frame clones and lacks some. The sample has 1,800 or so clones; less than 25% are singletons. The V gene lost 4 bases and the J gene lost 2 bases, with 12 bases spanning the gap. Germline-derived CDR1 and CDR2 are SGHRS and YFSETQ. This CDR3 spans 15 amino acids. The chain links TRBV5-1 to TRBJ2-2; D is unclear. The origin of this receptor is a woman aged 35-75 years with stage II squamous cell lung carcinoma. Sequences were derived from normal lung tissue next to the tumor, sampled before any cancer treatment. The CDR3 DNA sequence: TGCGCCAGCAGCCAAGACCGTTATAACACCGGGGAGCTGTTTTTT. Translation: CASSQDRYNTGELFF.